These T cell receptor beta chains were read from a single sample in a study of T cell responses to AZD1222 COVID-19 vaccine. Libraries were prepared by immunoSEQ multiplex PCR; TCRdb keeps only in-frame clonotypes and omits some of them. The table includes some 50,000 clones, around 84% detected once. This sample comprised peripheral blood, obtained on day 0 of AZD1222 vaccination. These receptors all stem from an adult in good health. Both conserved end residues are part of each CDR3. A D gene is named only where the DNA matches it firmly.

CDR3aa,v_gene,d_gene
CASRRTGGYEQYF,TRBV5-1,TRBD1
CASSESVAGALGETQYF,TRBV10-1,TRBD2
CASSSDADSGNTIYF,TRBV7-2,.
CASSQGVSGDLDYTF,TRBV4-3,.
CASRQTSSPYEQYF,TRBV28,TRBD2
CASSIAGLAFGDEQFF,TRBV19,TRBD2
CASSQDSGDIYYEQYF,TRBV4-2,.
CASSASGLAGGWTGELFF,TRBV9,TRBD2
CASQIFPLATNTQYF,TRBV2,.
CASSQDPRETYEQYF,TRBV4-3,TRBD2
CASSLQGLYEQYF,TRBV5-1,TRBD1
CASSQEGLAGGGTGELFF,TRBV3-1/TRBV3-2,TRBD2
CASSFNWGGRAPGELFF,TRBV5-4,TRBD2
CASSADSGRYNEQFF,TRBV9,.
CASSSTTSTGGSGANVLTF,TRBV6-6,TRBD1
CASSLTNEEPQHF,TRBV7-3,.
CASSESGLDGYTF,TRBV10-1,.
CASPPVAGGGVEAFF,TRBV28,.
CASSYGGLGYGYTF,TRBV6-2/TRBV6-3,.
CAISESMGNSPLHF,TRBV10-3,.
CASTGGQTYEQYF,TRBV6-6,.
CASSPRTSGSAYNEQFF,TRBV19,TRBD2
CASSMDGTGANYGYTF,TRBV19,TRBD1
CASSQPTGDNTEAFF,TRBV4-2,TRBD1
CATTSTGGIGNTIYF,TRBV15,TRBD1
CASSPYGQANYEQYF,TRBV27,TRBD1